The rows below give T cell receptor beta chains drawn from one sample of a study of OX40 agonist ivuxolimab in advanced cancers. Measured with immunoSEQ multiplex PCR; TCRdb has only the in-frame clones, and not every one. Counted here are about 12,000 clones, about 80% occurring once; the ten biggest clones make up around 27%. Specimen: CD4+ or CD8+ T cells sorted from blood, collected in a trial of the OX40 agonist ivuxolimab. The receptors shown here come from an adult with an advanced solid tumor such as melanoma, head and neck, liver or kidney cancer. CDR3s include the opening cysteine and the closing phenylalanine or tryptophan. Fields, in order: CDR3 DNA, CDR3 protein, V gene, D gene, J gene, clone size. The D gene is left open where the match is weak. Clone size appears in some rows only: once, few, many, or a class for an expanded clone.

TGTGCCAGCTCACCGACAGGGGAGAGCAATCAGCCCCAGCATTTT,CASSPTGESNQPQHF,TRBV18,TRBD1,TRBJ1-5,.
TGTGCCAGCAGCCCAGGGACAGTGGCAGAGACCGGGGAGCTGTTTTTT,CASSPGTVAETGELFF,TRBV4-2,TRBD1,TRBJ2-2,.
TGTGCCAGCAGCCCCTGGACAGGGGATAACTATGGCTACACCTTC,CASSPWTGDNYGYTF,TRBV28,TRBD1,TRBJ1-2,once
TGTGCCAGCAGCGGTCTCGAGCAGTACTTC,CASSGLEQYF,TRBV11-2,.,TRBJ2-7,.
TGCAGTGCTCTATTGAATGAGCAGTTCTTC,CSALLNEQFF,TRBV20-1,.,TRBJ2-1,.
TGTGCCAGCAGAGGGGGACAGGGGGAGGAAAAACTGTTTTTT,CASRGGQGEEKLFF,TRBV7-8,TRBD1,TRBJ1-4,.
TGTGCCAGCAGTTTACCCTCACAGGGAACAGATACGCAGTATTTT,CASSLPSQGTDTQYF,TRBV28,.,TRBJ2-3,.
TGTGCCAGCAGCCCCTCTGATCGGGAGGGGATAAACTATGAGCAGTTCTTC,CASSPSDREGINYEQFF,TRBV4-2,TRBD2,TRBJ2-1,medium-sized
TGTGCCAGCAGCTTACCCACAGGGGGGGATAGCACAGATACGCAGTATTTT,CASSLPTGGDSTDTQYF,TRBV7-9,.,TRBJ2-3,.
TGTGCCAGCAGCCTCGTCAATGGGGCCAACGTCCTGACTTTC,CASSLVNGANVLTF,TRBV14,.,TRBJ2-6,.
TGTGCCAGCAGCCCAGGGACTAGCTCCTCCTACGAGCAGTACTTC,CASSPGTSSSYEQYF,TRBV5-6,TRBD2,TRBJ2-7,.
TGCGCCAGCAGCCCGGACAGGGGCAAAAACATTCAGTACTTC,CASSPDRGKNIQYF,TRBV5-1,TRBD1,TRBJ2-4,once
TGTGCCAGCAGTGAAACCCCCGGAACAGGGCCGAATTACGAGCAGTACTTC,CASSETPGTGPNYEQYF,TRBV2,.,TRBJ2-7,few
TGTGCCATCAGTGAAGGGGGCGTGGGTGGAGAGACCCAGTACTTC,CAISEGGVGGETQYF,TRBV10-3,TRBD1,TRBJ2-5,.
TGTGCCAGTAGTATAGTAGGGGGCGACGAGCAGTACTTC,CASSIVGGDEQYF,TRBV19,TRBD1,TRBJ2-7,.
TGTGCCAGCAGTGGGGACGCGTCCATCTATGGCTACACCTTC,CASSGDASIYGYTF,TRBV6-1,.,TRBJ1-2,.
TGTGCCAGCAGCCTGGGACCGTGGAACACCGGGGAGCTGTTTTTT,CASSLGPWNTGELFF,TRBV14,.,TRBJ2-2,.
TGCGCCAGCAGTGAGGCGACAGTCACAGATACGCAGTATTTT,CASSEATVTDTQYF,TRBV10-2,.,TRBJ2-3,.
TGCAGTGCTAGGAGCCGGGACTGGTTCACCTTC,CSARSRDWFTF,TRBV20-1,.,TRBJ1-2,.
TGTGCCAGCAGCTTAGGAGGCCCGCCAGGGGGAGGAGAGACCCAGTACTTC,CASSLGGPPGGGETQYF,TRBV11-2,.,TRBJ2-5,.
TGTGCCAGCAGCTTGGACTCGACAGATACGCAGTATTTT,CASSLDSTDTQYF,TRBV5-4,.,TRBJ2-3,once
TGTGCCAGCAGTGAGGTGACTAGCGACGAGCAGTACTTC,CASSEVTSDEQYF,TRBV2,TRBD2,TRBJ2-7,.
TGTGCCAGCAGCCACGGACAGAACACCGGGGAGCTGTTTTTT,CASSHGQNTGELFF,TRBV9,.,TRBJ2-2,.
TGCGCCAGCAGCCAAGACTCTGGCAGGGATAGAGAGACCCAGTACTTC,CASSQDSGRDRETQYF,TRBV4-1,.,TRBJ2-5,.
TGTGCCAGCAGCGTAGCTGGTCGCTCCTACAATGAGCAGTTCTTC,CASSVAGRSYNEQFF,TRBV9,.,TRBJ2-1,.
TGTGCCAGCAGTCGGACTAGCGGGAACACCGGGGAGCTGTTTTTT,CASSRTSGNTGELFF,TRBV25-1,TRBD2,TRBJ2-2,.
TGTGCCAGTAGTATTGGAGGGTTGGGCACTGAAGCTTTCTTT,CASSIGGLGTEAFF,TRBV19,.,TRBJ1-1,.
TGTGCCAGCAGCGTAGCTGCGGGGGTCTCCTACAATGAGCAGTTCTTC,CASSVAAGVSYNEQFF,TRBV9,TRBD2,TRBJ2-1,.
TGTGCCAGCAGTTTATCCGCTCAGGGACCCGTGACCCAGCATTTT,CASSLSAQGPVTQHF,TRBV27,.,TRBJ1-5,.
TGTGCCAGCAGCTTAACAGGTGAGGAACCCCATCAGCCCCAGCATTTT,CASSLTGEEPHQPQHF,TRBV7-2,.,TRBJ1-5,.
TGTGCCACTACTAAAGGACACTTATACAATGAGCAGTTCTTC,CATTKGHLYNEQFF,TRBV10-3,.,TRBJ2-1,.
TGTGCCAGCAGAGCAGGGTTCTCTGGAAACACCATATATTTT,CASRAGFSGNTIYF,TRBV2,.,TRBJ1-3,once
TGTGCCAGCAGTTTGACGGGGTTTGATAATTCACCCCTCCACTTT,CASSLTGFDNSPLHF,TRBV27,.,TRBJ1-6,.
TGTGCCAGCAGGTCCACCACCAGGGACACTTTTACTGAAGCTTTCTTT,CASRSTTRDTFTEAFF,TRBV5-6,.,TRBJ1-1,few
TGCAGTGCTGAACAGGGGGAGCAGTACTTC,CSAEQGEQYF,TRBV20-1,TRBD1,TRBJ2-7,.
TGTGCCAGCAACTTAGCGGGGGGGACATTCTACAATGAGCAGTTCTTC,CASNLAGGTFYNEQFF,TRBV2,TRBD2,TRBJ2-1,.
TGTGCCAGCAGCTTAGGGCTGACTAGCAGTGATGAGCAGTTCTTC,CASSLGLTSSDEQFF,TRBV7-3,TRBD2,TRBJ2-1,.
TGTGCCAGCAGCCAAGATTCGGCAGGGAATCAGCCCCAGCATTTT,CASSQDSAGNQPQHF,TRBV4-2,.,TRBJ1-5,once
TGCAGCGTTGAGGCGGCCGGGGGGGAAATCTACGAGCAGTACTTC,CSVEAAGGEIYEQYF,TRBV29-1,TRBD2,TRBJ2-7,.
TGTGCCAGCGGTCGTTCCGAGACGGACTATGGCTACACCTTC,CASGRSETDYGYTF,TRBV27,.,TRBJ1-2,.
TGTGCCAGCAGCTTAGCCGGGACTAGCGTGAACGAGCAGTACTTC,CASSLAGTSVNEQYF,TRBV7-2,TRBD2,TRBJ2-7,.
TGTGCCAGCAGCGCCGCCGGGACGACCCGACGTTCCTACGAGCAGTACTTC,CASSAAGTTRRSYEQYF,TRBV7-8,.,TRBJ2-7,.
TGTGCCAGCAGCCGGGCCGGGAACTCTATCGAGCAGTACTTC,CASSRAGNSIEQYF,TRBV11-1,.,TRBJ2-7,.
TGTGCCAGCAGTCAGACGCATGAGCAGTTCTTC,CASSQTHEQFF,TRBV6-5,.,TRBJ2-1,.
TGTGCCAGCAGCTTAGAGAACACCATATATTTT,CASSLENTIYF,TRBV11-1,.,TRBJ1-3,few